This TCR beta chain was documented in a study of Tregs in tolerant kidney transplant recipients. Overall study: The nonmyeloablative bone marrow transplants came from related graft donors, with transient mixed chimerism. The study's findings and limits: Findings come from small patient numbers and require larger validation.

Unstimulated regulatory T cells (CD4+CD25+CD127-), CD4+CD25- non-regulatory cells, CD4 and CD8 cells were FACS-sorted from thawed PBMCs. TCRdb's copy holds only in-frame clones and misses some; the assay was immunoSEQ multiplex PCR. The sample lists fewer than 100,000 clones; roughly 93% were seen once. Of note for this clone: The antigen remains unidentified.

Trimming cost V 0 bases and J 4 bases, with 13 bases left between them. The CDR3 runs to 16 residues. Per germline, CDR1 SGHTA and CDR2 FQGTGA. This sample comprised CD4+ T cells from blood, obtained before the transplant. This receptor was identified in a human donor who received a combined kidney and bone marrow transplant. This rearrangement joins TRBV7-3 to TRBJ1-5, with D possibly TRBD1 on 6 matching bases. The CDR3 nucleotides are TGTGCCAGCAGCTTAACCTGGGGGGGCCGGAATCAGCCCCAGCATTTT. It is translated as CASSLTWGGRNQPQHF.